Below are 5 T cell receptor beta chains sequenced from a single sample in a study of control samples from healthy donors and cancer patients. The data were produced by immunoSEQ multiplex PCR, yet TCRdb's version contains in-frame clones alone and is incomplete. The sample has about 140,000 clones; about 91% are singletons. Sample: blood. The receptors come from a man aged 25 to 40 in good health.

V usage is TRBV9 and J usage is TRBJ1-1; D gene unclear. Germline CDR1 is SGDLS and CDR2 is YYNGEE. Trimming left V 4 bases short and J 1 base short, with 14 bases between. The CDR3 contains 15 residues. The CDR3 loop reads CASSPWTNPNTEAFF. Here the CDR3 DNA reads TGTGCCAGCAGCCCTTGGACTAACCCGAACACTGAAGCTTTCTTT.

This chain links TRBV19 with TRBJ1-2, with D possibly being TRBD1 (5 bases). The germline V gene encodes CDR1 LNHDA and CDR2 SQIVND (reference sequence). The CDR3 covers 12 residues. Deletions cut 10 bases from V and 2 bases from J, with 11 bases between. CDR3 amino acids: CATDSFNYGYTF. The CDR3 nucleotides are TGTGCCACCGACAGCTTCAACTATGGCTACACCTTC.

V and J are TRBV3-1 (or the pseudogene TRBV3-2) and TRBJ2-7; no clear D. Germline V lookup: CDR1 LGHDT, CDR2 YNNKEL (reference sequence). The CDR3 length is 13 residues. V lost 1 base and J lost 7, with 11 bases in between. In DNA form, the CDR3 reads TGTGCCAGCAGCCAAGCGTTCCACTGGGAGCAGTACTTC. Its protein is CASSQAFHWEQYF.

V usage is TRBV3-1 (or the pseudogene TRBV3-2) and J usage is TRBJ2-1; TRBD2 might be the D (6 bases). This CDR3 has 14 residues. V lost 5 bases and J 2 bases, leaving 10 bases between the germline ends. Germline CDR1 is LGHDT and CDR2 is YNNKEL (reference sequence). CDR3 in amino acids: CASSTRTTYNEQFF. Here the CDR3 DNA reads TGTGCCAGCAGCACTAGGACTACCTACAATGAGCAGTTCTTC.

This chain connects TRBV7-8 to TRBJ2-1; no clear D. Trimming removed 1 base from V and 10 bases from J, with 8 bases in between. Germline loops: CDR1 SGHVS, CDR2 FQNEAQ. The CDR3 extends over 12 amino acids. CDR3 sequence (DNA): TGTGCCAGCAGCTTAGGCCGAGAGGAGCAGTTCTTC. Amino acids: CASSLGREEQFF.